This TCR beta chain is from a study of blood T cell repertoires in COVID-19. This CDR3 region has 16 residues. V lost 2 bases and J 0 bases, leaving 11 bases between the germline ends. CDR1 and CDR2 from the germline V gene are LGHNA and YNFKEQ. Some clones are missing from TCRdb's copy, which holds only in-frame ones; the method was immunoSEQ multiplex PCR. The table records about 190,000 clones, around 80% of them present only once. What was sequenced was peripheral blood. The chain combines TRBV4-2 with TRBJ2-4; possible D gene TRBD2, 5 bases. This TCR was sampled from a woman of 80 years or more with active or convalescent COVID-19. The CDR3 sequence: CASSQSGNLAKNIQYF. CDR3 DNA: TGTGCCAGCAGCCAATCCGGGAATCTAGCCAAAAACATTCAGTACTTC.